This TCR beta chain was sequenced during a study of shared clonotypes between healthy human individuals. Study-wide results and limits: Donors were few, which limited the genetic and exposure-history diversity represented.

Germline CDR1 reads SGHTA; CDR2 reads FQGTGA. This CDR3 contains 13 residues. V lost 5 bases and J lost 0, with 7 bases in between. Some clones are missing from TCRdb's copy, which holds only in-frame ones; the method was immunoSEQ multiplex PCR. The sample comprises about 1.4 million clones, roughly 96% of which are singletons, and 0.95% to 1.5% rests with the top ten. Comment on this clone: Its specificity is unknown.

A split of CD4+ cells into CD45RA+ naive and CD45RA-negative memory subsets was performed. The sample was naive CD4+ T cells sorted from blood. Indicated subset: CD45RA+ positively selected. The chain has TRBV7-3 and TRBJ1-1; D is uncertain. The clonotype was recovered from a man aged 25 to 40 in good health. CDR3 sequence (DNA): TGTGCCAGCAGCAGAGAAATGAACACTGAAGCTTTCTTT. Translated: CASSREMNTEAFF.